This is a list of T cell receptor beta chains from one sample in a study of blood T cell repertoires in COVID-19. Assay used: immunoSEQ multiplex PCR; TCRdb lists only in-frame clones, some missing. The sample includes about 130,000 clones, 88% of them seen just once. Source material: peripheral blood. The receptor source for this set is an elderly woman with acute or convalescent COVID-19. Each CDR3 is given with its conserved first and last residue. Fields, in order: J gene, D gene, clone size, V gene, CDR3 length, CDR3 protein, CDR3 DNA. D genes are given only for firm matches. Expanded clones get a size class; other rows say once, few or many, or leave the size out.

>TRBJ2-3|-|-|TRBV6-5|14
CASSYHSYTDTQYF
TGTGCCAGCAGTTACCACTCTTACACAGATACGCAGTATTTT
>TRBJ2-1|-|-|TRBV27|16
CASSLRPGTLYNEQFF
TGTGCCAGCAGTTTAAGGCCCGGGACACTTTACAATGAGCAGTTCTTC
>TRBJ2-4|-|-|TRBV3-1/TRBV3-2|14
CASSQGARADIQYF
TGTGCCAGCAGCCAAGGGGCCAGGGCGGACATTCAGTACTTC
>TRBJ2-1|TRBD1|-|TRBV19|17
CASSERQGASQHNEQFF
TGTGCCAGTAGTGAGCGACAGGGGGCGAGCCAGCACAATGAGCAGTTCTTC
>TRBJ1-2|-|-|TRBV19|16
CASSIDERVTSNGYTF
TGTGCCAGTAGTATAGATGAACGGGTCACAAGTAATGGCTACACCTTC
>TRBJ2-5|TRBD1|-|TRBV28|11
CAIQGVETQYF
TGTGCCATCCAGGGGGTCGAGACCCAGTACTTC
>TRBJ2-5|-|-|TRBV7-2|16
CASSQTPRGLRETQYF
TGTGCCAGCAGCCAAACACCACGAGGGCTGAGGGAGACCCAGTACTTC
>TRBJ1-6|-|-|TRBV20-1|15
CSASIQGRRNSPLHF
TGCAGTGCTAGTATTCAGGGTCGACGGAATTCACCCCTCCACTTT
>TRBJ2-7|TRBD1|-|TRBV2|14
CASSYSGTGGEQYF
TGTGCCAGCAGTTACTCCGGGACAGGGGGCGAGCAGTACTTC
>TRBJ1-2|-|-|TRBV19|15
CASSAPGIRNYGYTF
TGTGCCAGTAGTGCCCCAGGGATCCGAAACTATGGCTACACCTTC
>TRBJ1-6|-|-|TRBV5-4|15
CASSLGAQGNSPLHF
TGTGCCAGCAGCTTGGGGGCGCAGGGTAATTCACCCCTCCACTTT
>TRBJ2-3|TRBD2|-|TRBV9|15
CASSFRLADRDTQYF
TGTGCCAGCAGCTTTAGACTAGCGGATAGAGATACGCAGTATTTT
>TRBJ1-1|TRBD1|-|TRBV20-1|14
CSASAGGANTEAFF
TGCAGTGCTAGTGCAGGGGGCGCGAACACTGAAGCTTTCTTT
>TRBJ2-3|-|-|TRBV7-6|14
CASSLGGVSDTQYF
TGTGCCAGCAGCTTAGGGGGGGTTTCAGATACGCAGTATTTT
>TRBJ2-7|TRBD1|-|TRBV6-5|15
CASSYSGTGSYEQYF
TGTGCCAGCAGTTACTCCGGGACAGGCTCCTACGAGCAGTACTTC
>TRBJ2-3|TRBD2|-|TRBV2|19
CASRELAWVLGVGTDTQYF
TGTGCCAGCAGGGAACTAGCGTGGGTATTAGGCGTAGGGACAGATACGCAGTATTTT
>TRBJ2-2|-|-|TRBV9|16
CASSVVPPSSTGELFF
TGTGCCAGCAGCGTAGTACCCCCTAGTAGCACCGGGGAGCTGTTTTTT
>TRBJ2-2|TRBD2|-|TRBV5-1|15
CASSESGGYTGELFF
TGCGCCAGCAGCGAATCGGGAGGGTACACCGGGGAGCTGTTTTTT
>TRBJ2-1|-|-|TRBV6-2/TRBV6-3|13
CASSYIPADEQFF
TGTGCCAGCAGTTACATCCCCGCGGATGAGCAGTTCTTC
>TRBJ1-4|-|-|TRBV3-1/TRBV3-2|14
CASSFGGDREKLFF
TGTGCCAGCAGTTTCGGGGGTGATCGTGAAAAACTGTTTTTT
>TRBJ2-3|TRBD2|-|TRBV2|16
CASIRLAGGPPDTQYF
TGTGCCAGCATCCGACTAGCGGGTGGACCCCCAGATACGCAGTATTTT
>TRBJ1-5|-|-|TRBV18|13
CASSPDRNQPQHF
TGTGCCAGCTCACCTGACAGAAATCAGCCCCAGCATTTT
>TRBJ1-2|-|-|TRBV19|17
CASSITATQGRAGGYTF
TGTGCCAGTAGTATCACAGCGACTCAGGGCAGGGCAGGTGGCTACACCTTC
>TRBJ2-5|-|few|TRBV12-3/TRBV12-4|12
CASSRRRETQYF
TGTGCCAGCAGTCGACGGCGGGAGACCCAGTACTTC
>TRBJ2-1|TRBD2|-|TRBV5-1|20
CASSSWTSGSPRLTNNEQFF
TGCGCCAGCAGCTCATGGACTAGCGGGAGTCCTAGACTTACAAACAATGAGCAGTTCTTC
>TRBJ1-5|TRBD1|-|TRBV15|16
CATSRDRGQNNQPQHF
TGTGCCACCAGCAGAGACAGGGGGCAAAACAATCAGCCCCAGCATTTT
>TRBJ1-1|-|once|TRBV7-9|13
CASSLGASGEAFF
TGTGCCAGCAGCTTAGGGGCGTCCGGTGAAGCTTTCTTT
>TRBJ2-1|-|once|TRBV11-3|15
CASSLAQGTKPEQFF
TGTGCCAGCAGCTTAGCTCAGGGCACAAAACCCGAGCAGTTCTTC
>TRBJ2-1|-|-|TRBV18|17
CASSPGFGGDRSNEQFF
TGTGCCAGCTCACCGGGCTTCGGAGGGGACCGCAGCAATGAGCAGTTCTTC
>TRBJ2-7|-|-|TRBV4-1|15
CASSQMDSGSYEQYF
TGCGCCAGCAGCCAGATGGACAGCGGCTCCTACGAGCAGTACTTC
>TRBJ1-4|-|once|TRBV12-5|13
CASGFSGGEKLFF
TGTGCTAGTGGTTTTTCTGGCGGCGAAAAACTGTTTTTT
>TRBJ2-2|-|-|TRBV7-3|12
CASSPHTGELFF
TGTGCCAGCAGCCCTCACACCGGGGAGCTGTTTTTT
>TRBJ2-7|TRBD1|-|TRBV5-4|15
CASSLARQGGYEQYF
TGTGCCAGCAGCTTGGCGAGACAGGGGGGCTACGAGCAGTACTTC